This T cell receptor (beta chain) was sequenced for a study of CD8 T cells in Susac syndrome. Study-wide results and limits: CD8+ clones in Susac expanded most in TEMRA cells and active patients.

The RNA input was roughly 0.45 to 1 ug, and it was reverse transcribed with random hexamers. TCRdb used MiXCR to reprocess the immunoSEQ multiplex PCR reads, holding one entry per CDR3 protein. The sample records tens of thousands of distinct CDR3 sequences, approximately 96% being singletons. To note about this clonotype: The antigen is undetermined.

V gave up 5 bases and J gave up 6 bases, with 11 bases separating them. The CDR3 length is 12 residues. The sequence was collected from a human donor with Susac syndrome. Material: CD8+ T cells from PBMCs. The chain recombines TRBV12-3 or TRBV12-4 with TRBJ2-7; D not certain. The CDR3 protein is CASSETVIEQYF. As DNA, the CDR3 is TGTGCCAGCAGTGAAACAGTGATCGAGCAGTACTTC.